This T cell receptor beta chain appears in the sequencing data of a study of cytomegalovirus exposure and HLA in healthy donors. Both 60 Vbeta primers and 13 Jbeta primers went into the PCR. Clones were read by immunoSEQ multiplex PCR, and TCRdb kept only the in-frame ones, dropping some. The sample records some 77,000 clones, around 80% being singletons. V was trimmed by 4 bases and J by 0 bases, leaving 13 bases between them. The CDR3 is 16 residues long. CDR1 is MNHEY and CDR2 is SVGAGI in the germline V gene. Sequenced: PBMCs. V and J are TRBV6-5 and TRBJ2-4; D gene uncertain. This clonotype was obtained from a man aged 25-45 years in good health and CMV-seronegative. CDR3 region: CASSSSNLLAKNIQYF. The CDR3 DNA sequence: TGTGCCAGCAGTTCCTCGAACTTACTAGCCAAAAACATTCAGTACTTC.